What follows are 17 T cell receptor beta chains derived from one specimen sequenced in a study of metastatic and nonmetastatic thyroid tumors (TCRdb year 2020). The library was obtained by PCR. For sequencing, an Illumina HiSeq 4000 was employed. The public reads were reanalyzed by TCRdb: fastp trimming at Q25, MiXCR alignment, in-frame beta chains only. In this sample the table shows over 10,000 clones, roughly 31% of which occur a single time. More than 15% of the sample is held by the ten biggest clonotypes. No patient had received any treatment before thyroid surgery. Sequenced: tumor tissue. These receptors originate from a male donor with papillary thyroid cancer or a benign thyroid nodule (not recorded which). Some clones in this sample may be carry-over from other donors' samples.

The CDR3 protein is CASSPSVFLYEQYF. CDR3 bases: TGTGCCAGCTCACCATCGGTCTTCCTATACGAGCAGTACTTC. This rearrangement joins TRBV18 to TRBJ2-7; D unclear. This CDR3 region has 14 residues. The V and J ends lost 2 bases and 4 bases respectively, with 12 bases between them. The germline V gene has CDR1 KGHSH and CDR2 LQKENI.

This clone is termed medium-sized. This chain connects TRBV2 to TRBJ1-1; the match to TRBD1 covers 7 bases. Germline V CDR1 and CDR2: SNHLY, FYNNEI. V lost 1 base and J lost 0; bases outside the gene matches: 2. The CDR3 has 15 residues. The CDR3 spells CASSEVQGLNTEAFF. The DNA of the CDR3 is TGTGCCAGCAGTGAAGTACAGGGGTTGAACACTGAAGCTTTCTTT.

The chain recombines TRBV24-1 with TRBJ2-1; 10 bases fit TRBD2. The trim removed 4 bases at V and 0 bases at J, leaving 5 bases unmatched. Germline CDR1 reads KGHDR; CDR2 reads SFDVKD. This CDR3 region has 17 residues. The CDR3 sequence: CATSDDSGGSSYNEQFF. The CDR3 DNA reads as TGTGCCACCAGTGACGATAGCGGGGGGAGCTCCTACAATGAGCAGTTCTTC.

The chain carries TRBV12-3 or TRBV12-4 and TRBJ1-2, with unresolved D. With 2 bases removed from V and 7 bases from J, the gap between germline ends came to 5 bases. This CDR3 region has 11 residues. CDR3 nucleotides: TGTGCCAGCAGTTTAACCCTTGGCTACACCTTC. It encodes CASSLTLGYTF.

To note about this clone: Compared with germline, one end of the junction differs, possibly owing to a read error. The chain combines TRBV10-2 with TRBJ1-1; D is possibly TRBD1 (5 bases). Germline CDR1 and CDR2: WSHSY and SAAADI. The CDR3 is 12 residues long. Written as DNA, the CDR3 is TGCGCCATCGGACAACTGAACTCTGAAGCTTTCTTT. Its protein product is CAIGQLNSEAFF.

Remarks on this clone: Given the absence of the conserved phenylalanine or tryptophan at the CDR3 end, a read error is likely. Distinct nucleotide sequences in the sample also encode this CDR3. CDR3 sequence: CASSFPAGGLYNEQFL. The CDR3 coding sequence is TGTGCCAGCAGTTTCCCAGCGGGAGGGCTGTACAATGAACAGTTCCTC. The chain links TRBV27 to TRBJ2-1; 10 nucleotides agree with TRBD2. The CDR3 sequence is 16 residues long. Per the germline V gene, CDR1 is MNHEY and CDR2 is SMNVEV (reference sequence).

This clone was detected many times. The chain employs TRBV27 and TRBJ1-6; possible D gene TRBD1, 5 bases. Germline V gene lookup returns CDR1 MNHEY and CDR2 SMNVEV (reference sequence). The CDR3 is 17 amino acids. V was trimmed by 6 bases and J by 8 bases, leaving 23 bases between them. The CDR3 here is CASSPGGVGSMDSPLHF. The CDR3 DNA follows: TGTGCCAGCAGCCCTGGGGGGGTGGGCAGTATGGATTCACCCCTCCACTTT.

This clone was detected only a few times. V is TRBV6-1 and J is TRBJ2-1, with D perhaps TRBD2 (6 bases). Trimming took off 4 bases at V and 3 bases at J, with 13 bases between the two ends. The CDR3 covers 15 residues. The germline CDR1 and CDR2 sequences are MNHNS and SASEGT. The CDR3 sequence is CASSAGSGGYNEQFF. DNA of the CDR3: TGTGCCAGCAGTGCCGGGAGTGGGGGCTACAATGAGCAGTTCTTC.

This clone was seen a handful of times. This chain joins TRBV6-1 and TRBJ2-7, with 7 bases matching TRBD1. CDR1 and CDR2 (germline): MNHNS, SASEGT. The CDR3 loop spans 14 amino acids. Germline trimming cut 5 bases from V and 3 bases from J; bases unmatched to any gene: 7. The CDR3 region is CASSPQQGVYEQYF. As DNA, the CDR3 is TGTGCCAGCAGTCCCCAGCAGGGGGTCTACGAGCAGTACTTC.

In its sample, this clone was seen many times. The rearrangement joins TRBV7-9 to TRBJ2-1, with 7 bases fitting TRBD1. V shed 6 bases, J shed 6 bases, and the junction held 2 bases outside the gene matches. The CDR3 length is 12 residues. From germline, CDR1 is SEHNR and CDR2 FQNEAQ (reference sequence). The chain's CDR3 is CASRNRGNEQFF. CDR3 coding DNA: TGTGCCAGCAGGAACAGGGGCAATGAGCAGTTCTTC.

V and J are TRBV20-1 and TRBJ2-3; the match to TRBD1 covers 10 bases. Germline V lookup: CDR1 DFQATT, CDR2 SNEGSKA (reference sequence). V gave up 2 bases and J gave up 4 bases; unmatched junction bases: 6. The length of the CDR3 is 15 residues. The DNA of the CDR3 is TGCAGTGCTAGATCCCTGACAGGGGGCCCAGATACGCAGTATTTT. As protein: CSARSLTGGPDTQYF.

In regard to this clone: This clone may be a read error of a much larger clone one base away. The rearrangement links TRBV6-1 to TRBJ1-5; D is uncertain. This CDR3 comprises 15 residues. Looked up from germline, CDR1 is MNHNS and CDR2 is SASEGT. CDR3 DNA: TGTCCCAGCAACAACCCCGCCGGGATGAATCAGCCCCAGCATTTT. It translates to CPSNNPAGMNQPQHF.

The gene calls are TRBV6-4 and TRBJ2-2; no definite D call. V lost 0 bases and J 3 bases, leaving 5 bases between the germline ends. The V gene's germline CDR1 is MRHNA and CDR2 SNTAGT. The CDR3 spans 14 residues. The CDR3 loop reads CASSDSTDTGELFF. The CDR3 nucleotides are TGTGCCAGCAGTGACTCTACAGACACCGGGGAGCTGTTTTTT.

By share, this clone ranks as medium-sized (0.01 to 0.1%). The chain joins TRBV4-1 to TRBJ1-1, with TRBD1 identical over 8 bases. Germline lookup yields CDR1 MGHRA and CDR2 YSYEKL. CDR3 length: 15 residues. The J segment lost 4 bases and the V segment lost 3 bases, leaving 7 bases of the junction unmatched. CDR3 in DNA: TGCGCCAGCAGCCATAACAGGGGGGGGGGCACTGAAGCTTTCTTT. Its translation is CASSHNRGGGTEAFF.

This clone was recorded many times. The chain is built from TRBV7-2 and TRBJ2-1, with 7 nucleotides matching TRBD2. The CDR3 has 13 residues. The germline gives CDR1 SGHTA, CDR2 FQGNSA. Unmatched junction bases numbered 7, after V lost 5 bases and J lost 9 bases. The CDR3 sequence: CASSESGVSEQFF. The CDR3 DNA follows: TGTGCCAGCAGCGAAAGCGGGGTGAGTGAGCAGTTCTTC.

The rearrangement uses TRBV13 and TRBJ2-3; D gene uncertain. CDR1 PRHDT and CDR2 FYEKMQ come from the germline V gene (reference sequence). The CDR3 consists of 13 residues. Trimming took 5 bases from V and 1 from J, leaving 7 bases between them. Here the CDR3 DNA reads TGTGCCAGCAGCGTGAAGGGCACAGATACGCAGTATTTT. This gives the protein CASSVKGTDTQYF.

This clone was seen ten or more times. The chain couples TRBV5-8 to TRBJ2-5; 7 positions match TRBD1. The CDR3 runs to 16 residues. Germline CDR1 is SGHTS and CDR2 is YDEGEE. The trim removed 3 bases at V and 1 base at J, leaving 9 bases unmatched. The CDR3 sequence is CASSYRGRTGQETQYF. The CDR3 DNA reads TGTGCCAGCAGCTATCGCGGCCGGACAGGCCAAGAGACCCAGTACTTC.